Listed here are 7 T cell receptor beta chains from one sample, sequenced in a study of OX40 agonist ivuxolimab in advanced cancers. Method: immunoSEQ multiplex PCR; TCRdb's copy keeps in-frame clones and lacks some. The repertoire holds tens of thousands of clones, with about 88% as singletons. Sequenced material: CD4+ or CD8+ T cells sorted from blood, taken in a trial of the OX40 agonist ivuxolimab. These receptor sequences come from an adult with an advanced solid tumor such as melanoma, head and neck, liver or kidney cancer.

The chain recombines TRBV7-9 with TRBJ1-1; TRBD1 matches at 9 bases. The V gene's germline CDR1 is SEHNR and CDR2 FQNEAQ (reference sequence). The junction had 9 bases not matched to a gene; V was cut back by 5 bases and J by 8 bases. The CDR3 spans 14 residues. The CDR3 DNA reads TGTGCCAGCAGCACTTACAGGGGGCGCCGAGAAGCTTTCTTT. It specifies CASSTYRGRREAFF.

This chain joins TRBV19 and TRBJ2-7, with TRBD2 identical over 9 bases. With V trimmed by 6 bases and J by 3 bases, 12 bases remained unmatched. CDR3 length equals 16 residues. CDR1 and CDR2 (germline): LNHDA, SQIVND (reference sequence). CDR3: CASSLQGSAGGYEQYF. The CDR3 region has the DNA TGTGCCAGTAGCCTACAGGGTTCAGCGGGAGGCTACGAGCAGTACTTC. The whole variable domain, filled in from reference TRBV19 and TRBJ2-7, reads DGGITQSPKYLFRKEGQNVTLSCEQNLNHDAMYWYRQDPGQGLRLIYYSQIVNDFQKGDIAEGYSVSREKKESFPLTVTSAQKNPTAFYLCASSLQGSAGGYEQYFGPGTRLTVT.

This sequence joins TRBV11-2 and TRBJ2-1, with D perhaps TRBD1 (7 bases). There are 13 residues in the CDR3. Germline V lookup: CDR1 SGHAT, CDR2 FQNNGV. V gave up 5 bases and J gave up 8 bases, with 13 bases separating them. As DNA, the CDR3 is TGTGCCAGCAGCGCCCTCAGGGGGGATGAGCAGTTCTTC. Its protein product is CASSALRGDEQFF.

The sample holds one count of this clone. The chain combines TRBV28 with TRBJ2-7; 13 bases agree with TRBD2. Germline CDR1 MDHEN, CDR2 SYDVKM. Trimming removed 3 bases from V and 7 bases from J; junction bases left unmatched: 24. The CDR3 runs 21 residues. This CDR3 reads CASSFFGLGYGTSGTQGEQYF. The CDR3 DNA sequence: TGTGCCAGCAGTTTTTTCGGGTTGGGATACGGGACTAGCGGGACCCAGGGGGAGCAGTACTTC. Full variable domain (remainder filled in from reference TRBV28 and TRBJ2-7): DVKVTQSSRYLVKRTGEKVFLECVQDMDHENMFWYRQDPGLGLRLIYFSYDVKMKEKGDIPEGYSVSREKKERFSLILESASTNQTSMYLCASSFFGLGYGTSGTQGEQYFGPGTRLTVT.

The chain has TRBV30 and TRBJ1-5; 7 nucleotides match TRBD1. CDR1 is GTSNPN and CDR2 is SVGIG in the germline V gene (reference sequence). The V and J ends lost 2 bases and 5 bases, in that order; junction bases with no gene match: 9. The CDR3 totals 15 residues. The CDR3 loop is CAWSSSGTADQPQHF. CDR3 nucleotides: TGTGCCTGGAGTTCCTCCGGGACAGCCGATCAGCCCCAGCATTTT.

V is TRBV19 and J is TRBJ1-1, with TRBD1 identical over 7 bases. The trim removed 3 bases at V and 5 bases at J, leaving 6 bases unmatched. This CDR3 contains 14 residues. The germline V gene encodes CDR1 LNHDA and CDR2 SQIVND (reference sequence). CDR3 DNA: TGTGCCAGTAGTATCCCAGGGGGAGGAACTGAAGCTTTCTTT. Protein: CASSIPGGGTEAFF.

The CDR3 sequence: CASSVRGTDTQYF. CDR3 DNA sequence: TGTGCCAGCAGCGTCAGGGGCACAGATACGCAGTATTTT. The chain recombines TRBV14 with TRBJ2-3; weak D call: TRBD1 (5 bases). Trimming left V 5 bases short and J 1 base short, with 7 bases between. Looked up from germline, CDR1 is SGHDN and CDR2 is FVKESK. The CDR3 sequence is 13 residues long. Full variable domain (missing parts from reference TRBV14 and TRBJ2-3): EAGVTQFPSHSVIEKGQTVTLRCDPISGHDNLYWYRRVMGKEIKFLLHFVKESKQDESGMPNNRFLAERTGGTYSTLKVQPAELEDSGVYFCASSVRGTDTQYFGPGTRLTVL.